Below, 2 T cell receptor beta chains from the same sample are listed, as sequenced in a study of shared clonotypes between healthy human individuals. Naivety among CD8 cells was defined by CD45RO negativity and positive CCR7 selection, thereby excluding terminally differentiated effector memory CD45RA+ cells. Method: immunoSEQ multiplex PCR; TCRdb's copy keeps in-frame clones and lacks some. The table shows around 2,000,000 clones, with 93% occurring only once. Sequenced input: naive CD8+ T cells from PBMCs. The receptors come from a man aged 18-30 years in good health. Some clones in this sample may be carry-over from other donors' samples.

The chain joins TRBV30 to TRBJ2-1, with 7 bases matching TRBD2. This CDR3 comprises 17 residues. CDR1 is GTSNPN and CDR2 is SVGIG in the germline V gene (reference sequence). J gave up 5 bases and V 1 base, and 14 bases lay outside the gene matches. This CDR3 is CAWSGFLGLAAHNEQFF. CDR3 DNA sequence: TGTGCCTGGAGTGGATTCTTGGGGCTAGCGGCCCACAATGAGCAGTTCTTC. Combining the CDR3 with reference TRBV30 and TRBJ2-1 gives the whole variable domain SQTIHQWPATLVQPVGSPLSLECTVEGTSNPNLYWYRQAAGRGLQLLFYSVGIGQISSEVPQNLSASRPQDRQFILSSKKLLLSDSGFYLCAWSGFLGLAAHNEQFFGPGTRLTVL.

The gene calls are TRBV5-8 and TRBJ2-3; 7 positions match TRBD2. The CDR3 sequence is 14 residues long. The V and J ends lost 4 bases and 2 bases, in that order; junction bases with no gene match: 4. The germline V gene has CDR1 SGHTS and CDR2 YDEGEE. Written as DNA, the CDR3 is TGTGCCAGCAGCGAGCGGGGTTCCACAGATACGCAGTATTTT. Amino acids: CASSERGSTDTQYF.